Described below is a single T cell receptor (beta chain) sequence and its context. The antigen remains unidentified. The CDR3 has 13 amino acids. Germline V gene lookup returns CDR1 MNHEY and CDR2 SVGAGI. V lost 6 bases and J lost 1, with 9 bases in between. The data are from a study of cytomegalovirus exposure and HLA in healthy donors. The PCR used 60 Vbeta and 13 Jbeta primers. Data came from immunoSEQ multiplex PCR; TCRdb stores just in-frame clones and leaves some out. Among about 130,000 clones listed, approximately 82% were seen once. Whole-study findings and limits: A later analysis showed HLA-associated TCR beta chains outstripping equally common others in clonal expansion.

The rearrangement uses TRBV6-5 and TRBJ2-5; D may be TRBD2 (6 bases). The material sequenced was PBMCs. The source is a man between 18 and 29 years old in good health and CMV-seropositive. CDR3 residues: CASRRGSQETQYF. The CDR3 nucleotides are TGTGCCAGCAGACGGGGGTCCCAAGAGACCCAGTACTTC.